The following is a T cell receptor (beta chain) sequence with its context. Its cognate antigen is unknown. Every bit of the isolated RNA underwent reverse transcription, so sequencing read expressed TCRB transcripts. Measured with immunoSEQ multiplex PCR; TCRdb has only the in-frame clones, and not every one. The sample includes roughly 400,000 clones, around 10% of them seen just once. Germline assignment: CDR1 LGHNA and CDR2 YNFKEQ. The CDR3 covers 16 residues. Trimming at V came to 3 bases and at J to 12 bases, leaving 15 bases not matched to a gene. The record originates from a study of beta chain features in type 1 diabetes. Based on CD45RO/CCR7/CD25/CD127/CD95/CD27, CD4+ regulatory, stem cell-like memory, naive and central memory cells were sorted. Whole-study findings and limits: Naive, central memory and Treg TCRB repertoires seemed to resemble each other more closely in patients than they did in healthy donors. Possibly, sequencing cDNA over-represented cells that had high TCR expression levels. Among all four CD4+ subsets, Type 1 diabetes patients had TCRB CDR3s that were moderately but significantly shorter.

This sequence originates from a man between 25 and 39 years old with type 1 diabetes. The sample was central memory CD4+ T cells from blood. The chain is built from TRBV4-2 and TRBJ2-1, with 9 positions matching TRBD2. The DNA for the CDR3 is TGTGCCAGCAGCCACGCCGGGCGGGAGGGGGAACGGGGGCAGTTCTTC. Encoded protein: CASSHAGREGERGQFF.